What follows are 26 T cell receptor beta chains derived from one specimen sequenced in a study of blood T cell repertoires in COVID-19. The repertoire was sequenced with immunoSEQ multiplex PCR; TCRdb's copy has only in-frame clones and lacks some. The table includes tens of thousands of clones, 65% to 90% detected once. The sample was peripheral blood. These receptors originate from an older woman with acute or convalescent COVID-19.

This clone has a single count. The chain has TRBV29-1 and TRBJ1-3; TRBD1 might be the D (5 bases). V lost 6 bases, J lost 2 bases, and 8 bases lay in between. The CDR3 sequence is 12 residues long. CDR1 and CDR2 from the germline V gene are SQVTM and ANQGSEA. In DNA, the CDR3 is TGCAGCGTGGCGGGACCTGGAAACACCATATATTTT. This codes for CSVAGPGNTIYF.

The chain carries TRBV5-5 and TRBJ1-1, with 7 bases lining up with TRBD1. Trimming cost V 7 bases and J 4 bases; bases outside gene matches: 16. Germline loops: CDR1 SGHKS, CDR2 YYEKEE (reference sequence). This CDR3 has 16 amino acids. CDR3 amino acids: CASHFGLGRGATEAFF. CDR3 DNA sequence: TGTGCCAGCCACTTCGGGTTAGGCAGGGGGGCCACTGAAGCTTTCTTT.

V usage is TRBV18 and J usage is TRBJ2-1; D remains ambiguous. Germline V gives CDR1 KGHSH, CDR2 LQKENI. This CDR3 spans 11 amino acids. V was shortened by 3 bases and J by 7 bases, with 4 bases between the two germline ends. The CDR3 nucleotides read TGTGCCAGCTCACCGCGTAATGAGCAGTTCTTC. This sequence encodes CASSPRNEQFF. The complete variable domain, with remaining parts taken from reference TRBV18 and TRBJ2-1, reads NAGVMQNPRHLVRRRGQEARLRCSPMKGHSHVYWYRQLPEEGLKFMVYLQKENIIDESGMPKERFSAEFPKEGPSILRIQQVVRGDSAAYFCASSPRNEQFFGPGTRLTVL.

This clone showed up just a few times. The rearrangement joins TRBV12-3 or TRBV12-4 to TRBJ2-7, with 7 bases matching TRBD1. Trimming cost V 5 bases and J 4 bases; bases outside gene matches: 5. This CDR3 region has 13 residues. CDR3 nucleotide sequence: TGTGCCAGCAGTCGACAGACAGGGTACGAGCAGTACTTC. Translated: CASSRQTGYEQYF.

This chain uses TRBV11-2 with TRBJ2-1; the match to TRBD2 covers 7 bases. The CDR3 runs to 14 residues. Looked up from germline, CDR1 is SGHAT and CDR2 is FQNNGV. With V trimmed by 3 bases and J by 3 bases, 2 bases remained unmatched. The CDR3 here is CASSLAGVYNEQFF. The CDR3 nucleotides read TGTGCCAGCAGCTTGGCGGGAGTCTACAATGAGCAGTTCTTC.

V usage is TRBV14 and J usage is TRBJ1-2; D not certain. CDR1 SGHDN and CDR2 FVKESK come from the germline V gene. V lost 5 bases and J lost 1, with 8 bases in between. The CDR3 has 13 residues. The CDR3 DNA sequence: TGTGCCAGCAGCACTCAAGTTAACTATGGCTACACCTTC. Translation gives CASSTQVNYGYTF.

This chain links TRBV2 with TRBJ1-5; D is uncertain. V was clipped by 6 bases and J by 0 bases, with 12 bases between them. CDR3 length equals 15 residues. Germline V lookup: CDR1 SNHLY, CDR2 FYNNEI. CDR3 in DNA: TGTGCCAGCAGAACCGGAGGGAATAGCAATCAGCCCCAGCATTTT. Its protein is CASRTGGNSNQPQHF.

The CDR3 DNA reads TGTGCCAGCAGTTACGGAGCTCACGCCTACAATGAGCAGTTCTTC. It codes for CASSYGAHAYNEQFF. This sequence joins TRBV7-9 and TRBJ2-1; no clear D. The CDR3 runs 15 residues. CDR1 is SEHNR, CDR2 FQNEAQ, per germline (reference sequence). Trimming stripped 6 bases from V and 2 bases from J, with 14 bases between.

The rearrangement links TRBV28 to TRBJ1-6; D gene ambiguous. Germline V gives CDR1 MDHEN, CDR2 SYDVKM. The CDR3 loop spans 16 amino acids. Deletions cut 5 bases from V and 0 bases from J, with 11 bases between. The CDR3 coding sequence is TGTGCCAGCAGTCCCCCTTTCGGCTCCTATAATTCACCCCTCCACTTT. Its translation is CASSPPFGSYNSPLHF. Combining the CDR3 with reference TRBV28 and TRBJ1-6 gives the whole variable domain DVKVTQSSRYLVKRTGEKVFLECVQDMDHENMFWYRQDPGLGLRLIYFSYDVKMKEKGDIPEGYSVSREKKERFSLILESASTNQTSMYLCASSPPFGSYNSPLHFGNGTRLTVT.

This chain links TRBV28 with TRBJ2-7; TRBD2 matches at 11 bases. The CDR3 spans 14 residues. The germline gives CDR1 MDHEN, CDR2 SYDVKM. The V segment lost 3 bases and the J segment 5 bases; nucleotides outside the gene matches: 3. The CDR3 reads CASSLGTSGNEQYF. The CDR3 coding sequence is TGTGCCAGCAGTTTGGGGACTAGCGGCAACGAGCAGTACTTC.

The chain joins TRBV12-3 or TRBV12-4 to TRBJ2-1; tentatively, D is TRBD2 (5 bases). Trimming removed 6 bases from V and 10 bases from J, with 16 bases in between. CDR3 length: 13 amino acids. The CDR3 DNA sequence: TGTGCCAGCAGGGGAGTAGGTCCGACGGAGCAGTTCTTC. Residues: CASRGVGPTEQFF.

This chain uses TRBV2 with TRBJ1-2; 7 bases align to TRBD1. Germline V CDR1 and CDR2: SNHLY, FYNNEI. This CDR3 is 16 amino acids long. V lost 10 bases and J lost 0; bases outside the gene matches: 14. This chain's CDR3 is CATTKRETGTNYGYTF. The CDR3 coding sequence is TGTGCCACCACAAAAAGGGAGACAGGGACTAACTATGGCTACACCTTC.

This chain joins TRBV3-1 (or the pseudogene TRBV3-2) and TRBJ2-1, with TRBD2 identical over 9 bases. CDR3 length equals 15 residues. Per the germline V gene, CDR1 is LGHDT and CDR2 is YNNKEL (reference sequence). V lost 4 bases and J lost 5; bases outside the gene matches: 6. As DNA, the CDR3 is TGTGCCAGCAGCCGACCCGGGACTAGCCACAATGAGCAGTTCTTC. Translation gives CASSRPGTSHNEQFF.

In DNA, the CDR3 is TGCGCCAGCAGTTATTCGGGACAGGGTATCTCCAATGAGCAGTTCTTC. Amino acid sequence: CASSYSGQGISNEQFF. The chain combines TRBV5-1 with TRBJ2-1; 9 bases map to TRBD1. This CDR3 is built from 16 residues. Trimming took 5 bases from V and 6 from J; bases not matched to a gene: 12. Germline CDR1 SGHRS, CDR2 YFSETQ. Together with reference TRBV5-1 and TRBJ2-1, the CDR3 gives the full variable domain: KAGVTQTPRYLIKTRGQQVTLSCSPISGHRSVSWYQQTPGQGLQFLFEYFSETQRNKGNFPGRFSGRQFSNSRSEMNVSTLELGDSALYLCASSYSGQGISNEQFFGPGTRLTVL.

V usage is TRBV21-1 and J usage is TRBJ1-5; the table assigns TRBD1, which was not confirmed against the DNA. TRBV21-1 counts as a pseudogene. There are 17 residues in the CDR3. CDR3 amino acids: CASSKFLGPQGTQPQHF. The CDR3 DNA reads as TGTGCCAGCAGCAAATTTCTGGGCCCACAGGGGACCCAGCCCCAGCATTTT.

CDR3 amino acids: CSVRTGGSYGYTF. The CDR3 region has the DNA TGCAGCGTTAGGACAGGGGGTTCCTATGGCTACACCTTC. The J gene is TRBJ1-2, the V gene TRBV29-1, with 10 bases matching TRBD1. V trimming: 5 bases; J trimming: 4 bases; junction bases outside the gene matches: 4. The CDR3 is 13 amino acids. Germline-derived CDR1 and CDR2 are SQVTM and ANQGSEA.

A few counts support this clone. CDR3 sequence: CASSIGQGTQAKNIQYF. CDR3 nucleotides: TGTGCCAGTAGTATTGGACAGGGGACCCAAGCCAAAAACATTCAGTACTTC. The chain has TRBV19 and TRBJ2-4; 9 nucleotides match TRBD1. Germline V gene lookup returns CDR1 LNHDA and CDR2 SQIVND (reference sequence). This CDR3 has 17 amino acids. The V and J ends lost 3 bases and 0 bases, in that order; junction bases with no gene match: 6.

J is TRBJ2-1 and V is TRBV7-2; tentative D call: TRBD2 (6 bases). The CDR3 is made up of 17 amino acids. With 0 bases removed from V and 7 bases from J, the gap between germline ends came to 19 bases. CDR1 SGHTA and CDR2 FQGNSA come from the germline V gene. The CDR3, as DNA: TGTGCCAGCAGCTTAGCGCTTGGGCGGGGTAGGGTAAATGAGCAGTTCTTC. The encoded protein is CASSLALGRGRVNEQFF.

The chain recombines TRBV6-4 with TRBJ2-2, with a weak D call TRBD2 (6 bases). The germline gives CDR1 MRHNA, CDR2 SNTAGT. V lost 7 bases and J 6 bases, leaving 33 bases between the germline ends. This CDR3 has 20 residues. In DNA form, the CDR3 reads TGTGCCAGCACCATAAAGGTTCGGGAGAAGGGGCGAGGTGGTGCCGGGGAGCTGTTTTTT. Its translation is CASTIKVREKGRGGAGELFF.

Regarding this clone: The conserved closing phenylalanine or tryptophan is absent in this CDR3, likely reflecting a read error. Because the CDR3's place on the DNA is in doubt, the DNA is left out and the CDR3 is given as listed by TCRdb. The V gene is TRBV20-1, the J gene TRBJ1-1; the listed D gene, TRBD1, was not tested against the DNA. The CDR3 length equals 11 residues, ends included. Germline-derived CDR1 and CDR2 are DFQATT and SNEGSKA (reference sequence). The CDR3 loop is CSARDRGAPRL.

The chain combines TRBV5-1 with TRBJ2-7; D remains unclear. V lost 0 bases, J lost 7 bases, and 11 bases lay in between. The germline gives CDR1 SGHRS, CDR2 YFSETQ. CDR3 length: 13 residues. CDR3 in amino acids: CASSLAPLGEQYF. Here the CDR3 DNA reads TGCGCCAGCAGCTTGGCCCCACTCGGGGAGCAGTACTTC.

The genes are TRBV4-2 and TRBJ1-1, with 7 positions matching TRBD1. Germline V gene sequence: CDR1 LGHNA, CDR2 YNFKEQ. Trimming took 1 base from V and 1 from J; bases not matched to a gene: 3. There are 15 residues in the CDR3. This chain's CDR3 is CASSQGDSWNTEAFF. CDR3 coding DNA: TGTGCCAGCAGCCAAGGGGACAGCTGGAACACTGAAGCTTTCTTT.

This clone was seen a single time. V and J are TRBV29-1 and TRBJ1-4; no reliable D call. Germline V gene sequence: CDR1 SQVTM, CDR2 ANQGSEA. The CDR3 has 12 residues. Trimming took off 4 bases at V and 5 bases at J, with 8 bases between the two ends. CDR3 sequence: CSVGRPNEKLFF. In DNA, the CDR3 is TGCAGCGTTGGGAGACCGAATGAAAAACTGTTTTTT. Together with reference TRBV29-1 and TRBJ1-4, the CDR3 gives the full variable domain: SAVISQKPSRDICQRGTSLTIQCQVDSQVTMMFWYRQQPGQSLTLIATANQGSEATYESGFVIDKFPISRPNLTFSTLTVSNMSPEDSSIYLCSVGRPNEKLFFGSGTQLSVL.

The chain uses TRBV5-5 and TRBJ1-4, with TRBD1 identical over 7 bases. The CDR3 loop spans 16 amino acids. Germline CDR1 and CDR2: SGHKS and YYEKEE (reference sequence). After removal of 3 bases from V and 0 bases from J, the junction contained 5 bases not matched to a gene. CDR3 coding DNA: TGTGCCAGCAGCTCCGGACAGGTTGCAACTAATGAAAAACTGTTTTTT. It specifies CASSSGQVATNEKLFF.

The CDR3 nucleotides read TGTGCCAGTAGTCTCCGAACAGGGGGCGATTTGAATGGCTACACCTTC. Its protein is CASSLRTGGDLNGYTF. This sequence joins TRBV19 and TRBJ1-2; 9 bases agree with TRBD1. Germline V lookup: CDR1 LNHDA, CDR2 SQIVND (reference sequence). The V segment lost 5 bases and the J segment 6 bases; nucleotides outside the gene matches: 13. The CDR3 is 16 residues long.

This clone was seen a single time. The chain joins TRBV28 to TRBJ1-5; possible D gene TRBD1, 6 bases. CDR3 length: 17 residues. CDR1 MDHEN and CDR2 SYDVKM come from the germline V gene. The V and J ends lost 1 base and 0 bases respectively, with 13 bases between them. CDR3 residues: CASSLYGQGLSNQPQHF. In DNA form, the CDR3 reads TGTGCCAGCAGTTTATACGGGCAGGGGCTTAGCAATCAGCCCCAGCATTTT.